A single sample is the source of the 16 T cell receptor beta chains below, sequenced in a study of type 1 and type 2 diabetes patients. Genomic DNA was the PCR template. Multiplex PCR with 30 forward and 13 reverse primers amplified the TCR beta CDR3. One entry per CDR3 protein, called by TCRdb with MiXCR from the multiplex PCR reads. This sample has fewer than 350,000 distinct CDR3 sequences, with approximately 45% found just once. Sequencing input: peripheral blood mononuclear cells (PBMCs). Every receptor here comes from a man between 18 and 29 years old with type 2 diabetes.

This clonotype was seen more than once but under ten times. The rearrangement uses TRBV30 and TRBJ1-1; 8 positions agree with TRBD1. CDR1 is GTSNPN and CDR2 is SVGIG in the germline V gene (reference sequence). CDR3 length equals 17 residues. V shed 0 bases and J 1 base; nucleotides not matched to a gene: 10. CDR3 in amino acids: CAWSVPGRGLANTEAFF. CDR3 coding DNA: TGTGCCTGGAGTGTGCCGGGCAGGGGGCTTGCGAACACTGAAGCTTTCTTT.

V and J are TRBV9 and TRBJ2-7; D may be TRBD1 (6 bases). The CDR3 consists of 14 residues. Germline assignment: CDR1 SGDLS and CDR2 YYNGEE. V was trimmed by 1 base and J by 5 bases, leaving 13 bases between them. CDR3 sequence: CASSVRMGHDEQYF. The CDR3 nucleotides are TGTGCCAGCAGCGTAAGGATGGGACACGACGAGCAGTACTTC.

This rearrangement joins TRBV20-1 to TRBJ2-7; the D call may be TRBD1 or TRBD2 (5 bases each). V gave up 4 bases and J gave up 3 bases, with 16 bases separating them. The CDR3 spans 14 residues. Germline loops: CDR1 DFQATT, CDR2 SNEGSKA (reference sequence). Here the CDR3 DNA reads TGCAGTGCTACGGGGACCTCCACCCTCTACGAGCAGTACTTC. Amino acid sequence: CSATGTSTLYEQYF.

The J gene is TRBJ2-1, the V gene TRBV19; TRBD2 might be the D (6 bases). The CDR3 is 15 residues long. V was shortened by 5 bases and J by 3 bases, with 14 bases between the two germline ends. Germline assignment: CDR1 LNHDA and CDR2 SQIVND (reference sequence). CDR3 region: CASSLTDYVYNEQFF. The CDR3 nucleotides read TGTGCCAGTAGTCTGACGGACTACGTCTACAATGAGCAGTTCTTC.

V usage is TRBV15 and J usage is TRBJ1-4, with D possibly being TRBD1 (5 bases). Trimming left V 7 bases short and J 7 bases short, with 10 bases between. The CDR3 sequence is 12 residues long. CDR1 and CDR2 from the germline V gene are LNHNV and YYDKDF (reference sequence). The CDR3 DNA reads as TGTGCCACCAAAGACAGTTCTGAAAAACTGTTTTTT. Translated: CATKDSSEKLFF.

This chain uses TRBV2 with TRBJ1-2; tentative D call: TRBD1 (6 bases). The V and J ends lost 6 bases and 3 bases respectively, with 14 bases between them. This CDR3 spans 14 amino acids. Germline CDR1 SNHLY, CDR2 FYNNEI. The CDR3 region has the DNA TGTGCCAGCAGCTTAAACAGGGTAGACTATGGCTACACCTTC. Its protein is CASSLNRVDYGYTF.

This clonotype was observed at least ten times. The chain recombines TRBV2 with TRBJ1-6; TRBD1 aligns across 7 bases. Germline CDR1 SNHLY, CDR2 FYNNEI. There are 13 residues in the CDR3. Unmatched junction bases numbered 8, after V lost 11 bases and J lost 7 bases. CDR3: CAQTGTENSPLHF. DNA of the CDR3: TGTGCCCAAACCGGGACAGAGAATTCACCCCTCCACTTT.

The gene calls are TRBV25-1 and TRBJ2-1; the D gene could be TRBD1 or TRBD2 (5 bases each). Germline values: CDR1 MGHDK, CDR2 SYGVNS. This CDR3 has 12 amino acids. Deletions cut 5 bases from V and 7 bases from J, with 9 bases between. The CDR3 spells CASSRDVNEQFF. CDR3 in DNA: TGTGCCAGCAGTCGGGACGTGAATGAGCAGTTCTTC.

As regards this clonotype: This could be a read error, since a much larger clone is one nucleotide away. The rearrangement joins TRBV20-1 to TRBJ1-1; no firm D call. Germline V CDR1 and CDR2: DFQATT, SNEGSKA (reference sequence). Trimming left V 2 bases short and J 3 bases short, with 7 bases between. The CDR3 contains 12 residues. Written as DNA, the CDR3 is TGCAGTGCTAGACGCGAAGACACTGAAGCTTTCTTT. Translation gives CSARREDTEAFF.

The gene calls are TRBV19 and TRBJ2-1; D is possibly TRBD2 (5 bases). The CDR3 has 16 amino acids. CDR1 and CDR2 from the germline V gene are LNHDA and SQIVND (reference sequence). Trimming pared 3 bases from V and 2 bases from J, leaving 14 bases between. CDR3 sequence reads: CASSIPADLPYNEQFF. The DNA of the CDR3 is TGTGCCAGTAGTATCCCAGCGGATCTCCCCTACAATGAGCAGTTCTTC.

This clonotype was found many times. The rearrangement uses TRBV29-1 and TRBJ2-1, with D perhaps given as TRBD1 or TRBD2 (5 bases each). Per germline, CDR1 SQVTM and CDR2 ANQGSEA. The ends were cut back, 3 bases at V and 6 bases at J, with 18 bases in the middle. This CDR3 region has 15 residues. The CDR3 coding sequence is TGCAGCGTTGAGTTGTGGCCAGGGAGAGGCAATGAGCAGTTCTTC. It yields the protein CSVELWPGRGNEQFF.

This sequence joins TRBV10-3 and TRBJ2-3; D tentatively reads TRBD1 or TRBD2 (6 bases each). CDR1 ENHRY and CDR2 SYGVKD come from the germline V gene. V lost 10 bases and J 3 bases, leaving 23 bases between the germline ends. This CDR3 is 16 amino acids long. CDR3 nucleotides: TGTGCCAGCAGACGAGATAAGGGGGGAGTGACAGATACGCAGTATTTT. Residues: CASRRDKGGVTDTQYF.

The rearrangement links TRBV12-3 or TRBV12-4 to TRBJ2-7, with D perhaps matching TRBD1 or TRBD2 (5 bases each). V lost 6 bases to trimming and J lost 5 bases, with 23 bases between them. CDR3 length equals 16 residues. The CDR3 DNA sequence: TGTGCCAGCAGCCACTTCCCGGGGCAGCCCAACGACGAGCAGTACTTC. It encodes CASSHFPGQPNDEQYF.

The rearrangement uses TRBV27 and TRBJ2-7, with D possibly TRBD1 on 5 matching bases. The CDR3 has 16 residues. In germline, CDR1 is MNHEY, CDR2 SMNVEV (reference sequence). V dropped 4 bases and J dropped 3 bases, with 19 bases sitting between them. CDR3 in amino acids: CASSSSDSFPNYEQYF. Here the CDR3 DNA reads TGTGCCAGCAGTTCCAGCGACAGTTTTCCGAACTACGAGCAGTACTTC.

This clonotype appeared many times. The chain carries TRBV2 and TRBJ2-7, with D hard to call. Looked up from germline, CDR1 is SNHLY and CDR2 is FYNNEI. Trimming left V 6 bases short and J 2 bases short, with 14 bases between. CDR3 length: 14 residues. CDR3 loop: CASRNTPGAYEQYF. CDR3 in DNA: TGTGCCAGCAGGAACACGCCAGGCGCCTACGAGCAGTACTTC.

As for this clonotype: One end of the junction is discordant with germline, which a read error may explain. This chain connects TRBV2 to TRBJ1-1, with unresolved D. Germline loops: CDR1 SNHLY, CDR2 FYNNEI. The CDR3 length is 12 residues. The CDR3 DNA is TGTGCCAGCAGTGATCGCGACATTGAAGCTCTCTTT. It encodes CASSDRDIEALF.